A single sample gave rise to the 5 T cell receptor beta chains below, sequenced in a study of T cells after yellow fever vaccination. TCRdb re-called the 5' RACE reads through MiXCR, storing one row per CDR3 protein. The sample lists approximately 550,000 distinct CDR3 sequences, approximately 21% occurring once. Sequenced here: PBMCs, sampled 15 days after the yellow fever booster vaccination. The receptors come from a man in his thirties or forties who received the YFV17D yellow fever vaccine.

In this sample, this clonotype turned up a few times. The chain links TRBV7-9 to TRBJ2-1; 13 bases map to TRBD2. Per germline, CDR1 SEHNR and CDR2 FQNEAQ (reference sequence). The CDR3 extends over 15 amino acids. J was trimmed by 9 bases and V by 4 bases; bases with no gene match: 6. The CDR3 region is CASSSWTSGRLEQFF. CDR3 bases: TGTGCCAGCAGCTCCTGGACTAGCGGGAGACTTGAGCAGTTCTTC.

V gene TRBV7-2 combines with J gene TRBJ2-5; tentatively, D is TRBD1 or TRBD2 (5 bases each). Deletions cut 5 bases from V and 5 bases from J, with 21 bases between. The CDR3 has 16 amino acids. Per germline, CDR1 SGHTA and CDR2 FQGNSA. The CDR3 DNA reads TGTGCCAGCAGCCTAACGGGGCAGGGAAGAATCGAGACCCAGTACTTC. Its translation: CASSLTGQGRIETQYF. The full variable domain, completed using reference TRBV7-2 and TRBJ2-5, is GAGVSQSPSNKVTEKGKDVELRCDPISGHTALYWYRQSLGQGLEFLIYFQGNSAPDKSGLPSDRFSAERTGGSVSTLTIQRTQQEDSAVYLCASSLTGQGRIETQYFGPGTRLLVL.

The chain recombines TRBV20-1 with TRBJ2-3; D call uncertain. The CDR3 loop spans 14 amino acids. Per the germline V gene, CDR1 is DFQATT and CDR2 is SNEGSKA (reference sequence). Trimming stripped 6 bases from V and 4 bases from J, with 17 bases between. The CDR3 sequence: CSASGPYEADTQYF. The CDR3, as DNA: TGCAGTGCAAGTGGACCGTATGAGGCAGATACGCAGTATTTT.

The genes are TRBV6-1 and TRBJ2-2; 7 bases map to TRBD1. Unmatched junction bases numbered 12, after V lost 7 bases and J lost 4 bases. There are 16 residues in the CDR3. CDR1 and CDR2 (germline): MNHNS, SASEGT. The CDR3 is CASTYLRGSGTGELFF. The CDR3 coding sequence is TGTGCCAGCACCTACCTCAGGGGGTCCGGCACCGGGGAGCTGTTTTTT.

In this sample, this clonotype turned up many times. V and J are TRBV5-1 and TRBJ2-1; 7 bases match TRBD1. The CDR3 spans 15 residues. The V gene's germline CDR1 is SGHRS and CDR2 YFSETQ. The V gene end was trimmed by 3 bases and the J gene end by 1 base; junction bases not matched to a gene: 4. CDR3: CASSSGQQSYNEQFF. The CDR3 DNA reads TGCGCCAGCAGCTCGGGACAGCAATCCTACAATGAGCAGTTCTTC.